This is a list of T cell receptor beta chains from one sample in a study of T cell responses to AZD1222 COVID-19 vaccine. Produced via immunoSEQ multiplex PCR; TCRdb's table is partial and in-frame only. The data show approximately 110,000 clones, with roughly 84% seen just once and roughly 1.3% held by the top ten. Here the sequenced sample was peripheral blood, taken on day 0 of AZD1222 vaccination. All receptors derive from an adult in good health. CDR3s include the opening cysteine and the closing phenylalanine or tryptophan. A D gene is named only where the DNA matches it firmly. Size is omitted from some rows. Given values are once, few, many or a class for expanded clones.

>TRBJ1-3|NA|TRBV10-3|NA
CAISATGGLSGNTIYF
TGTGCCATCAGTGCAACAGGCGGCCTGTCTGGAAACACCATATATTTT
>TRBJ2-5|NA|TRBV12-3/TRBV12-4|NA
CASSLPRQTQYF
TGTGCCAGCAGCCTACCTCGACAGACCCAGTACTTC
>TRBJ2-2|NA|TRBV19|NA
CASSTPVLDTGELFF
TGTGCCAGTAGTACCCCTGTTCTTGACACCGGGGAGCTGTTTTTT
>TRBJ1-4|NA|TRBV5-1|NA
CASSYVGGRANEKLFF
TGCGCCAGCAGCTACGTTGGGGGGCGGGCTAATGAAAAACTGTTTTTT
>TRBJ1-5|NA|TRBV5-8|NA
CASSTGTIAISNQPQHF
TGTGCCAGCAGCACTGGAACGATCGCAATTAGCAATCAGCCCCAGCATTTT
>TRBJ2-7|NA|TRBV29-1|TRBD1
CSVDKGASAYEQYF
TGCAGCGTAGACAAGGGGGCGAGTGCCTACGAGCAGTACTTC
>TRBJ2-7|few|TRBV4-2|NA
CASSQGLVTDEQYF
TGTGCCAGCAGCCAAGGACTAGTTACAGACGAGCAGTACTTC
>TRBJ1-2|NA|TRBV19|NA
CASSMGDKANYGYTF
TGTGCCAGTAGTATGGGGGACAAAGCTAACTATGGCTACACCTTC
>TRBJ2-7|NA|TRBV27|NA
CASSPRAFYEQYF
TGTGCCAGCAGTCCTAGGGCCTTCTACGAGCAGTACTTC
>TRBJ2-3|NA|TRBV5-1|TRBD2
CASRGLAAADTQYF
TGCGCCAGCAGGGGACTAGCGGCGGCAGATACGCAGTATTTT
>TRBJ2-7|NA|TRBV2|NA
CASLGDSSYGEQYF
TGTGCCAGCTTGGGGGACTCCTCCTATGGCGAGCAGTACTTC
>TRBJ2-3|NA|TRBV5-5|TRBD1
CASSLRDRASSTDTQYF
TGTGCCAGCAGCTTGAGGGACAGAGCCTCTAGCACAGATACGCAGTATTTT
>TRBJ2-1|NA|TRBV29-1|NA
CSALRVLGGAWSSIPNEQFF
TGCAGCGCCCTCCGAGTCCTGGGGGGCGCATGGAGTTCTATACCCAATGAGCAGTTCTTC
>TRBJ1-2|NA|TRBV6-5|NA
CASSSGGLGVIYGYTF
TGTGCCAGCAGTTCCGGGGGTTTAGGGGTGATCTATGGCTACACCTTC
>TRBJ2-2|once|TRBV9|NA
CASSVVGGNTGELFF
TGTGCCAGCAGCGTAGTGGGCGGCAACACCGGGGAGCTGTTTTTT
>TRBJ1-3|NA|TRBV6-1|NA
CASSEVVRGLRNTIYF
TGTGCCAGCAGTGAAGTTGTAAGGGGTCTTAGAAACACCATATATTTT
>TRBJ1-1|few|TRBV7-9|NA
CASSSKTDMNTEAFF
TGTGCCAGCAGCTCCAAGACCGATATGAACACTGAAGCTTTCTTT
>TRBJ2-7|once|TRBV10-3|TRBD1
CAISEMGDRGSYEQYF
TGTGCCATCAGTGAGATGGGGGACAGGGGGTCCTACGAGCAGTACTTC
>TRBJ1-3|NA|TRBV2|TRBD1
CASSYGGQGGRNTIYF
TGTGCCAGCAGTTATGGGGGACAGGGGGGGAGAAACACCATATATTTT
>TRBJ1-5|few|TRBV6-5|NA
CASSDLGQPQHF
TGTGCCAGCTCTGACCTAGGACAGCCCCAGCATTTT
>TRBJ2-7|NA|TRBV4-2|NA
CASSQEWTDYHSYEQYF
TGTGCCAGCAGCCAAGAGTGGACGGACTACCACTCCTACGAGCAGTACTTC
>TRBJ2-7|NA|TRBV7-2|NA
CASSLGQGGGTYEQYF
TGTGCCAGCAGCTTAGGGCAAGGCGGGGGCACCTACGAGCAGTACTTC